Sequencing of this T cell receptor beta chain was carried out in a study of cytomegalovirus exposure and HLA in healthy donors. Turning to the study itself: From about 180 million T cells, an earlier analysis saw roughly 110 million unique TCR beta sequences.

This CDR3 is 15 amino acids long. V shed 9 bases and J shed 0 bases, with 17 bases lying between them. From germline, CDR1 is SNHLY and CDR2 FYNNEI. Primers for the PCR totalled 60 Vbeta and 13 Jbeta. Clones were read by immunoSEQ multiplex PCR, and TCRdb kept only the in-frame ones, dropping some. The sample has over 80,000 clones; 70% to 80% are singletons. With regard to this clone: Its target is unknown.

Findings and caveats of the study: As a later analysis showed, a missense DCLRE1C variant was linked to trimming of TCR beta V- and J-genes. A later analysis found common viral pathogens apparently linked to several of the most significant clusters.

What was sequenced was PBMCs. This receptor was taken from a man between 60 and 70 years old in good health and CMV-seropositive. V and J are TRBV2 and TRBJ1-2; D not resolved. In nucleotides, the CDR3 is TGTGCCAGGCGGAGAGGGCAGGCCGCTAACTATGGCTACACCTTC. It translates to CARRRGQAANYGYTF. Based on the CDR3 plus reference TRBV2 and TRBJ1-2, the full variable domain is EPEVTQTPSHQVTQMGQEVILRCVPISNHLYFYWYRQILGQKVEFLVSFYNNEISEKSEIFDDQFSVERPDGSNFTLKIRSTKLEDSAMYFCARRRGQAANYGYTFGSGTRLTVV.